This note documents a single T cell receptor (beta chain) sequence. The antigen is unknown. TCRdb's copy holds only in-frame clones and misses some; the assay was immunoSEQ multiplex PCR. The table shows approximately 17,000 clones, with 82% occurring only once. Germline V lookup: CDR1 SGDLS, CDR2 YYNGEE. This CDR3 comprises 15 residues. V lost 0 bases and J 3 bases, leaving 9 bases between the germline ends. The data stem from a study of CD4 T cells in relation to SARS-CoV-2 and coronaviruses. Study-level background: TCR beta CDR3s were sequenced after approximately ten-day antigen culture of PBMCs. No peptide or an HIV-1 Nef peptide pool served as negative control.

Unexposed donor CD4+ T cells date from about 2011-2019, before the COVID-19 pandemic. After ten to eleven days of culture, CD4+ T cells were isolated. The TCR was taken from a human donor in good health. This chain connects TRBV9 to TRBJ2-2; D is possibly TRBD1 (6 bases). Material for sequencing was CD4+ T cells from PBMCs, cultured in vitro. CDR3: CASSVVEGDTGELFF. The CDR3 bases are TGTGCCAGCAGCGTAGTTGAGGGGGACACCGGGGAGCTGTTTTTT.